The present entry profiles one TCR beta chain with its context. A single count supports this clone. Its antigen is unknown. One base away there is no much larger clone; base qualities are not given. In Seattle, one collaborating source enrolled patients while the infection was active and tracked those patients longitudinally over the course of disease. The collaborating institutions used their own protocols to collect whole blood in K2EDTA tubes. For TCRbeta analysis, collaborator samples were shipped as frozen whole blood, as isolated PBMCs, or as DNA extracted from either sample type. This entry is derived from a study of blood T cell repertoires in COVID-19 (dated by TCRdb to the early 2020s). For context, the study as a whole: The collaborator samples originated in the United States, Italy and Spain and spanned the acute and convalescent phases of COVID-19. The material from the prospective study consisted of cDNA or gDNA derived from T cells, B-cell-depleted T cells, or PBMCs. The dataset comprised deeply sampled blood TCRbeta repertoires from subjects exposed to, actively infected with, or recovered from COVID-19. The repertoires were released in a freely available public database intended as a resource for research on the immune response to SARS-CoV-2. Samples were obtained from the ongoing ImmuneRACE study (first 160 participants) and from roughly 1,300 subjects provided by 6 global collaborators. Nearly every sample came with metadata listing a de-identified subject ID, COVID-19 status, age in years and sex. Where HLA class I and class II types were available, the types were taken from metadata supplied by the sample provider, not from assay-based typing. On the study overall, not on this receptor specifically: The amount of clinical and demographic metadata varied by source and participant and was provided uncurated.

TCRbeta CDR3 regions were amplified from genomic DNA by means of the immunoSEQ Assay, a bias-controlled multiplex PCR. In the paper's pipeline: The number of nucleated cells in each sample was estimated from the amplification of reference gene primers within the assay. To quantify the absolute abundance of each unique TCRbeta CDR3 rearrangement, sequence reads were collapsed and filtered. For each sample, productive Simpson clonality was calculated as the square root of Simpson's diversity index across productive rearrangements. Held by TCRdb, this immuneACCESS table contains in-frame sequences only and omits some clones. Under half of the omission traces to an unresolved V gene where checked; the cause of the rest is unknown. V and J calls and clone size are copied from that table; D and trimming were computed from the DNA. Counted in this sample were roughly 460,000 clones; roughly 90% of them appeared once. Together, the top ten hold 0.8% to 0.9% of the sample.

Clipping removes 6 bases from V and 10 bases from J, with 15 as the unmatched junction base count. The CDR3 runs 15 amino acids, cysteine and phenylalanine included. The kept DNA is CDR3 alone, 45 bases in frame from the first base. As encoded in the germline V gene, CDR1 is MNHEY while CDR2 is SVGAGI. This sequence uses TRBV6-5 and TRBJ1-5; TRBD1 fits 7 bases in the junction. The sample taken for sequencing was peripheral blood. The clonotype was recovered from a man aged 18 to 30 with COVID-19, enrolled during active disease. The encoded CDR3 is CASSPTGRSWEPQHF. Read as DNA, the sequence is TGTGCCAGCAGCCCGACAGGGAGGTCTTGGGAACCCCAGCATTTT.